Listed below are T cell receptor beta chains from one sample, sequenced in a study of beta chain features in type 1 diabetes. Method: immunoSEQ multiplex PCR; TCRdb's copy keeps in-frame clones and lacks some. The table lists 310,000 or so clones, about 15% of them singletons. The sequencing sample was made of naive CD4+ T cells from blood. The receptor set was obtained from a young man with type 1 diabetes. Both conserved end residues are part of each CDR3. The D gene is left open where the match is weak. Where a row states a size, it is once, few, many or the class of an expanded clone; other rows omit it.

j_call v_call cdr3_length clone_size d_call cdr3_nt cdr3_aa
TRBJ1-4 TRBV28 14 NA NA TGTGCCAGCAGCGTCGGGGGGACTAATGAAAAACTGTTTTTT CASSVGGTNEKLFF
TRBJ2-5 TRBV7-2 16 NA TRBD2 TGTGCCAGCAGCCCCGAAGCCACTAGCGGGAAAGAGACCCAGTACTTC CASSPEATSGKETQYF
TRBJ2-4 TRBV11-2 16 NA NA TGTGCCAGCAGCTTATTTAGTGGGGGGGCGGAAAACATTCAGTACTTC CASSLFSGGAENIQYF
TRBJ2-2 TRBV2 16 few TRBD2 TGTGCCAGCAGTGAAGTAGTGGGAGGGCGTCCTGGGGAGCTGTTTTTT CASSEVVGGRPGELFF
TRBJ2-3 TRBV29-1 13 NA NA TGCAGCGCTCTAGTGGCTCGGCAGAAAACGGCGTATTTT CSALVARQKTAYF
TRBJ2-1 TRBV18 14 few NA TGTGCCAGCTCACCACCGGGCGCCTACAATGAGCAGTTCTTC CASSPPGAYNEQFF
TRBJ2-2 TRBV5-1 12 NA NA TGCGCCAGCAGCCCAGGAACCGGGGAGCTGTTTTTT CASSPGTGELFF
TRBJ2-3 TRBV7-9 15 few NA TGTGCCAGCAGCCCACGAGGTACCCCTACAGATACGCAGTATTTT CASSPRGTPTDTQYF
TRBJ2-7 TRBV15 15 few NA TGTGCCACCAGCAGAGATCCAGAGGCGATTTACGAGCAGTACTTC CATSRDPEAIYEQYF
TRBJ2-7 TRBV18 14 few NA TGTGCCAGCTCACACCCTGGGCCCCCCACGGAGCAGTACTTC CASSHPGPPTEQYF
TRBJ1-5 TRBV19 19 NA NA TGTGCCAGTAGTATCTCGGCGAAGTTCCGTCGGGGGAGCAATCAGCCCCAGCATTTT CASSISAKFRRGSNQPQHF
TRBJ2-5 TRBV5-4 15 few NA TGTGCCAGCAGCTCGCGCATAGCCGCGCAAGAGACCCAGTACTTC CASSSRIAAQETQYF
TRBJ2-1 TRBV4-1 13 few NA TGCGCCAGCAGCCAAGCCAGAATCAATGAGCAGTTCTTC CASSQARINEQFF
TRBJ1-2 TRBV6-6 14 few NA TGTGCCAGCAGTTACTATCCCCGACAGGATGGCTACACCTTC CASSYYPRQDGYTF
TRBJ1-5 TRBV6-1 15 few TRBD1 TGTGCCAGCAACTCGAGGTCAGGGGGTGGGCAGCCCCAGCATTTT CASNSRSGGGQPQHF
TRBJ2-1 TRBV27 16 few TRBD2 TGTGCCAGCATCCCGAACCCCGGGGGAGGGGACAATGAGCAGTTCTTC CASIPNPGGGDNEQFF
TRBJ2-7 TRBV7-2 17 NA NA TGTGCCAGCAGCTTAGGCCCATCGGGGGGCGGGGGACGCGAGCAGTACTTC CASSLGPSGGGGREQYF
TRBJ2-1 TRBV4-2 18 NA TRBD2 TGTGCCAGCAGCCATGGGACTAGCGGGAGGGGGAGCTACAATGAGCAGTTCTTC CASSHGTSGRGSYNEQFF
TRBJ2-7 TRBV6-5 14 few TRBD2 TGTGCCAGCAGCCACAGCGGGAGGGCCTACGAGCAGTACTTC CASSHSGRAYEQYF
TRBJ2-3 TRBV6-1 13 NA NA TGTGCCAGCAGTGAGACCAGGGCAGATACGCAGTATTTT CASSETRADTQYF
TRBJ1-1 TRBV5-1 14 NA NA TGCGCCAGCAGATCCGGGGGAGACGGCACTGAAGCTTTCTTT CASRSGGDGTEAFF
TRBJ2-1 TRBV29-1 16 few NA TGCAGCGTTTTAACCCGCACTAGTGGCTTTCACAATGAGCAGTTCTTC CSVLTRTSGFHNEQFF
TRBJ1-6 TRBV7-9 14 few TRBD1 TGTGCCAGCAGCCCGGGACAGTATAATTCACCCCTCCACTTT CASSPGQYNSPLHF
TRBJ2-3 TRBV4-1 13 few NA TGCGCCAGCAGCCAAGGGGCGAAAGATACGCAGTATTTT CASSQGAKDTQYF
TRBJ2-7 TRBV19 13 few TRBD1 TGTGCCAGTAGTACCGGGACAGGCTACGAGCAGTACTTC CASSTGTGYEQYF
TRBJ2-2 TRBV4-1 16 few TRBD2 TGCGCCAGCAGCCAATTCCTAGCGGGGGGGACCGGGGAGCTGTTTTTT CASSQFLAGGTGELFF
TRBJ2-3 TRBV4-1 17 few TRBD2 TGCGCCAGCCGCTGGGCTAGCGGGAGGGATGGCACAGATACGCAGTATTTT CASRWASGRDGTDTQYF
TRBJ2-7 TRBV6-6 15 NA NA TGTGCCAGCAGTTACTGGACTAACCCAGGGAACGAGCAGTACTTC CASSYWTNPGNEQYF
TRBJ1-1 TRBV18 15 NA NA TGTGCCAGCTCACCAAGTTCAGGGAAGGGCACTGAAGCTTTCTTT CASSPSSGKGTEAFF
TRBJ2-1 TRBV4-3 16 NA TRBD2 TGCGCCAGCAGCCAAGCCCCTAGCGGGGGGGCGAATGAGCAGTTCTTC CASSQAPSGGANEQFF
TRBJ1-2 TRBV5-1 14 once TRBD1 TGCGCCAGCAGCCTTACAGACAGGGGGCATGGCTACACCTTC CASSLTDRGHGYTF
TRBJ1-2 TRBV29-1 14 NA NA TGCAGCGTTGAAGCCCAGGCACGAGGAGGGAGCTACACCTTC CSVEAQARGGSYTF
TRBJ1-1 TRBV7-9 16 NA TRBD1 TGTGCCAGCAGCCCGCCGGGGACAGGGGTCGACACTGAAGCTTTCTTT CASSPPGTGVDTEAFF
TRBJ2-5 TRBV5-1 17 few TRBD1 TGCGCCAGCAGCCCGGGACAGGGTCGGGGGGTCCAAGAGACCCAGTACTTC CASSPGQGRGVQETQYF
TRBJ2-7 TRBV28 16 NA TRBD1 TGTGCCAGCACCCGCCCTTTTAGGACAGGCGACGACGAGCAGTACTTC CASTRPFRTGDDEQYF
TRBJ2-5 TRBV9 14 few TRBD1 TGTGCCAGCAGCCGAGTGGGACAGGGAGAGACCCAGTACTTC CASSRVGQGETQYF
TRBJ2-7 TRBV21-1 16 NA NA TGTGCCAGCAGCTCCTTGGGACTAGCGGTTTACTACGAGCAGTACTTC CASSSLGLAVYYEQYF
TRBJ2-4 TRBV5-6 14 NA TRBD2 TGTGCCAGCAGCTGGACCGGGACTAGCGCCACCGAGTACTTC CASSWTGTSATEYF
TRBJ1-5 TRBV19 15 NA TRBD1 TGTGCCAGTAGAGGGACGGGACAGGTCAATCAGCCCCAGCATTTT CASRGTGQVNQPQHF
TRBJ2-7 TRBV2 13 few NA TGTGCCAGCAGTCCCCAGGGTCTAGGGGAGCAGTACTTC CASSPQGLGEQYF
TRBJ2-2 TRBV5-4 17 NA NA TGTGCCAGCAGCTGGGGGCCGGAGCGCCCCGGGTCCGGGGAGCTGTTTTTT CASSWGPERPGSGELFF
TRBJ1-2 TRBV9 13 NA TRBD1 TGTGCCAGCAGCCCGCAGGGGGACTATGGCTACACCTTC CASSPQGDYGYTF